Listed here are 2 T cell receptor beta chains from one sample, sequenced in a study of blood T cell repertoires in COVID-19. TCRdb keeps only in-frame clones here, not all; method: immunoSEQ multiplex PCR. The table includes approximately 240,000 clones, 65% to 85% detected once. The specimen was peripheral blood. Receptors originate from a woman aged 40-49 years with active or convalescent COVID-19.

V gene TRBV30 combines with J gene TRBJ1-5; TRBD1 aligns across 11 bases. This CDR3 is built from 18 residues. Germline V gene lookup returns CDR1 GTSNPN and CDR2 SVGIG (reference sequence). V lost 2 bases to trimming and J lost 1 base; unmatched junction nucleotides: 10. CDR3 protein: CAWSTGQGARPSNQPQHF. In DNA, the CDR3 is TGTGCCTGGAGTACCGGACAGGGGGCTCGGCCAAGCAATCAGCCCCAGCATTTT.

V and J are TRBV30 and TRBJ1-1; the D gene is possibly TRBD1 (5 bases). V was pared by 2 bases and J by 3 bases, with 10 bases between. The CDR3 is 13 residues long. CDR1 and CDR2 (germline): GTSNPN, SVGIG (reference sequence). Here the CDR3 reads CAWSSGGDTEAFF. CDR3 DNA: TGTGCCTGGAGTAGCGGGGGTGACACTGAAGCTTTCTTT.